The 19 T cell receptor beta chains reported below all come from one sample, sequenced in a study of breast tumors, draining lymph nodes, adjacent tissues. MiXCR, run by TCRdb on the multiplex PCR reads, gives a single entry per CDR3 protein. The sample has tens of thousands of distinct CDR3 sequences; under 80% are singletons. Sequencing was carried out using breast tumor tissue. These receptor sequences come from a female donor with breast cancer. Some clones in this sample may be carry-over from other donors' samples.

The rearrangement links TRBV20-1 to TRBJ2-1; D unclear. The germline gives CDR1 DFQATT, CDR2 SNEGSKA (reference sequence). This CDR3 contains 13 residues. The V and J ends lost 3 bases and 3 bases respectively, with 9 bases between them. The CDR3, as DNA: TGCAGTGCTAGTGGGAACGGCTACAATGAGCAGTTCTTC. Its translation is CSASGNGYNEQFF.

The chain's CDR3 is CASSRSGYEQYF. The CDR3 nucleotides read TGTGCCAGCAGCCGAAGCGGATACGAGCAGTACTTC. V gene TRBV5-6 combines with J gene TRBJ2-7; a possible D gene is TRBD2 (5 bases). Germline values: CDR1 SGHDT, CDR2 YYEEEE. V lost 4 bases and J lost 4, with 9 bases in between. This CDR3 is 12 amino acids long.

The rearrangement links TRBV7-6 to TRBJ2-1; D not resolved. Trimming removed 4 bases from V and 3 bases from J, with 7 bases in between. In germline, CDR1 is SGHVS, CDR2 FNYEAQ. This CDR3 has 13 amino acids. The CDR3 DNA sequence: TGTGCCAGCAGCTGGGGAAACTACAATGAGCAGTTCTTC. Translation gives CASSWGNYNEQFF.

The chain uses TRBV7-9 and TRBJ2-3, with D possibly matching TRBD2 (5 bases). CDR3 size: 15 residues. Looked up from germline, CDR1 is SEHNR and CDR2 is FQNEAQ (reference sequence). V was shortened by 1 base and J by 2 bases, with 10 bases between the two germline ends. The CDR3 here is CASSLDGGLTDTQYF. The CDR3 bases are TGTGCCAGCAGCTTAGACGGCGGGCTCACAGATACGCAGTATTTT.

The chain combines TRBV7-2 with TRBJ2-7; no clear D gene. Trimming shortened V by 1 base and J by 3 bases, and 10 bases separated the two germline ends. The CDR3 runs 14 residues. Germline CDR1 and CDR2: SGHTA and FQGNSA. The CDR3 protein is CASSLDWTVYEQYF. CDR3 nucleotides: TGTGCCAGCAGCTTAGATTGGACCGTCTACGAGCAGTACTTC.

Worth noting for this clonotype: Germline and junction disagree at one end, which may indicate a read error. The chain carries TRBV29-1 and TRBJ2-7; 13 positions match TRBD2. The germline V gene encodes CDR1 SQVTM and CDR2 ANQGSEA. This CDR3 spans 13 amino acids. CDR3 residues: CSGGTSGDLRQVF. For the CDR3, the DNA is TGCAGCGGGGGGACTAGCGGGGACTTACGGCAGGTCTTC.

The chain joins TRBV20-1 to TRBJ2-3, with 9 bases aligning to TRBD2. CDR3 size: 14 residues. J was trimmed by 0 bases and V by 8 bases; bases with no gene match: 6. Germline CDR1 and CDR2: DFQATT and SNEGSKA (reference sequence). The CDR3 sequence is CSTSGRTSTDTQYF. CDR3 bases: TGCAGTACGAGCGGGAGGACTAGCACAGATACGCAGTATTTT.

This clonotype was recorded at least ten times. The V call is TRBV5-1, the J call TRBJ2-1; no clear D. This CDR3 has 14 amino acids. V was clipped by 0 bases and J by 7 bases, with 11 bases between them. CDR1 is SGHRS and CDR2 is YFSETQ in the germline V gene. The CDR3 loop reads CASSLDPARNEQFF. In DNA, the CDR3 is TGCGCCAGCAGCTTGGATCCCGCGAGGAATGAGCAGTTCTTC.

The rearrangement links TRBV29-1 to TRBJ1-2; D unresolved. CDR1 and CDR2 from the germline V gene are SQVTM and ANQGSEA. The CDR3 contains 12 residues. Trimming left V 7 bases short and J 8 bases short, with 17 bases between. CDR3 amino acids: CSAEREVGGYTF. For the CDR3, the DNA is TGCAGCGCCGAGCGGGAGGTAGGAGGCTACACCTTC.

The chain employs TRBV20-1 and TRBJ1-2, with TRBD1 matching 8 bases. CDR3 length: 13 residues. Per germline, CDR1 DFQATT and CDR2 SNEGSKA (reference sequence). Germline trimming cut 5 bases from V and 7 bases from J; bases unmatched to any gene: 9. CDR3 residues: CSAELQGVAGYTF. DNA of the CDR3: TGCAGTGCTGAGCTACAGGGGGTTGCTGGCTACACCTTC.

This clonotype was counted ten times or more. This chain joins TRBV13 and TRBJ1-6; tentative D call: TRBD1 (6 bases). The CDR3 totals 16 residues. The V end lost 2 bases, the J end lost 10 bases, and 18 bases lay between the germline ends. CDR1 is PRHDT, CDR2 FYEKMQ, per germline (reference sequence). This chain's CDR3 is CASSLRGGGVSSPLHF. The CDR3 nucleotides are TGTGCCAGCAGCTTAAGGGGGGGGGGGGTCTCCTCACCCCTCCACTTT.

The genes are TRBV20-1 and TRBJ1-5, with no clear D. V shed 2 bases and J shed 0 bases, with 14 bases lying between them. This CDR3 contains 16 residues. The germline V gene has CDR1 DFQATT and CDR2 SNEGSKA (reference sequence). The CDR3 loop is CSARWGKGFSNQPQHF. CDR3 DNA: TGCAGTGCTAGATGGGGAAAGGGCTTTAGCAATCAGCCCCAGCATTTT.

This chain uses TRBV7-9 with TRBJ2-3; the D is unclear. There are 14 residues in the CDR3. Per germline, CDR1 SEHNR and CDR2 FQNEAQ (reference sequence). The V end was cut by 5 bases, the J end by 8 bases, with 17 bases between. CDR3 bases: TGTGCCAGCAGCCCACCTTCATACTCAAGTACGCAGTATTTT. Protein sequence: CASSPPSYSSTQYF.

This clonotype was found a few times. This CDR3 reads CASSVAREDTQYF. The CDR3 DNA follows: TGTGCCAGCAGCGTAGCGAGGGAGGATACGCAGTATTTT. V is TRBV9 and J is TRBJ2-3; the D gene is possibly TRBD2 (5 bases). The CDR3 extends over 13 amino acids. The V end was cut by 0 bases, the J end by 6 bases, with 8 bases between. Germline CDR1 reads SGDLS; CDR2 reads YYNGEE.

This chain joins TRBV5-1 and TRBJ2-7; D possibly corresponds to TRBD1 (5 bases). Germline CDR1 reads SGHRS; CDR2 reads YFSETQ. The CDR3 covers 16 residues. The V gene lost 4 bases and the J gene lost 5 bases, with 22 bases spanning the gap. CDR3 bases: TGCGCCAGCAGCCTGTTACAGGTCGGTAGCCCCAACGAGCAGTACTTC. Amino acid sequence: CASSLLQVGSPNEQYF.

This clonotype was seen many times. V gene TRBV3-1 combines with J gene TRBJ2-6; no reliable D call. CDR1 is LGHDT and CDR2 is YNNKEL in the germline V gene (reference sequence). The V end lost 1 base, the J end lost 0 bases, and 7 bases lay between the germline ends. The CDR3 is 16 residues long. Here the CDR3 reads CASSQVRLSGANVLTF. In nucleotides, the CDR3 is TGTGCCAGCAGCCAAGTCCGGCTCTCTGGGGCCAACGTCCTGACTTTC. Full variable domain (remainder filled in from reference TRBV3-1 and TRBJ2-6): DTAVSQTPKYLVTQMGNDKSIKCEQNLGHDTMYWYKQDSKKFLKIMFSYNNKELIINETVPNRFSPKSPDKAHLNLHINSLELGDSAVYFCASSQVRLSGANVLTFGAGSRLTVL.

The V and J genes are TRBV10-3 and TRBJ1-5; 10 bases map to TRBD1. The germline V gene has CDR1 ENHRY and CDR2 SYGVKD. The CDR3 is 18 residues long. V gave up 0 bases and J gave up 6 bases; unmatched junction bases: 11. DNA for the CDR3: TGTGCCATCAGTGAGTCTGCACCGGGACAGGGGACGAGTCAGCCCCAGCATTTT. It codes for CAISESAPGQGTSQPQHF.

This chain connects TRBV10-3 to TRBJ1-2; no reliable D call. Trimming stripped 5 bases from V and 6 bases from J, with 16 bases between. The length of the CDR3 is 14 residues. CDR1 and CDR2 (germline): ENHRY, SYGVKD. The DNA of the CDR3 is TGTGCCATCAGTCGGACGTCGGGATCTGATGGCTACACCTTC. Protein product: CAISRTSGSDGYTF.

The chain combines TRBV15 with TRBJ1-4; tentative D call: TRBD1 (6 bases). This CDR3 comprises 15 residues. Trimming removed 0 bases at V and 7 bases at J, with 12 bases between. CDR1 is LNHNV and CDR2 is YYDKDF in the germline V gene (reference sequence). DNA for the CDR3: TGTGCCACCAGCAGAGATAGGGGGGGCGGTGAAAAACTGTTTTTT. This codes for CATSRDRGGGEKLFF.